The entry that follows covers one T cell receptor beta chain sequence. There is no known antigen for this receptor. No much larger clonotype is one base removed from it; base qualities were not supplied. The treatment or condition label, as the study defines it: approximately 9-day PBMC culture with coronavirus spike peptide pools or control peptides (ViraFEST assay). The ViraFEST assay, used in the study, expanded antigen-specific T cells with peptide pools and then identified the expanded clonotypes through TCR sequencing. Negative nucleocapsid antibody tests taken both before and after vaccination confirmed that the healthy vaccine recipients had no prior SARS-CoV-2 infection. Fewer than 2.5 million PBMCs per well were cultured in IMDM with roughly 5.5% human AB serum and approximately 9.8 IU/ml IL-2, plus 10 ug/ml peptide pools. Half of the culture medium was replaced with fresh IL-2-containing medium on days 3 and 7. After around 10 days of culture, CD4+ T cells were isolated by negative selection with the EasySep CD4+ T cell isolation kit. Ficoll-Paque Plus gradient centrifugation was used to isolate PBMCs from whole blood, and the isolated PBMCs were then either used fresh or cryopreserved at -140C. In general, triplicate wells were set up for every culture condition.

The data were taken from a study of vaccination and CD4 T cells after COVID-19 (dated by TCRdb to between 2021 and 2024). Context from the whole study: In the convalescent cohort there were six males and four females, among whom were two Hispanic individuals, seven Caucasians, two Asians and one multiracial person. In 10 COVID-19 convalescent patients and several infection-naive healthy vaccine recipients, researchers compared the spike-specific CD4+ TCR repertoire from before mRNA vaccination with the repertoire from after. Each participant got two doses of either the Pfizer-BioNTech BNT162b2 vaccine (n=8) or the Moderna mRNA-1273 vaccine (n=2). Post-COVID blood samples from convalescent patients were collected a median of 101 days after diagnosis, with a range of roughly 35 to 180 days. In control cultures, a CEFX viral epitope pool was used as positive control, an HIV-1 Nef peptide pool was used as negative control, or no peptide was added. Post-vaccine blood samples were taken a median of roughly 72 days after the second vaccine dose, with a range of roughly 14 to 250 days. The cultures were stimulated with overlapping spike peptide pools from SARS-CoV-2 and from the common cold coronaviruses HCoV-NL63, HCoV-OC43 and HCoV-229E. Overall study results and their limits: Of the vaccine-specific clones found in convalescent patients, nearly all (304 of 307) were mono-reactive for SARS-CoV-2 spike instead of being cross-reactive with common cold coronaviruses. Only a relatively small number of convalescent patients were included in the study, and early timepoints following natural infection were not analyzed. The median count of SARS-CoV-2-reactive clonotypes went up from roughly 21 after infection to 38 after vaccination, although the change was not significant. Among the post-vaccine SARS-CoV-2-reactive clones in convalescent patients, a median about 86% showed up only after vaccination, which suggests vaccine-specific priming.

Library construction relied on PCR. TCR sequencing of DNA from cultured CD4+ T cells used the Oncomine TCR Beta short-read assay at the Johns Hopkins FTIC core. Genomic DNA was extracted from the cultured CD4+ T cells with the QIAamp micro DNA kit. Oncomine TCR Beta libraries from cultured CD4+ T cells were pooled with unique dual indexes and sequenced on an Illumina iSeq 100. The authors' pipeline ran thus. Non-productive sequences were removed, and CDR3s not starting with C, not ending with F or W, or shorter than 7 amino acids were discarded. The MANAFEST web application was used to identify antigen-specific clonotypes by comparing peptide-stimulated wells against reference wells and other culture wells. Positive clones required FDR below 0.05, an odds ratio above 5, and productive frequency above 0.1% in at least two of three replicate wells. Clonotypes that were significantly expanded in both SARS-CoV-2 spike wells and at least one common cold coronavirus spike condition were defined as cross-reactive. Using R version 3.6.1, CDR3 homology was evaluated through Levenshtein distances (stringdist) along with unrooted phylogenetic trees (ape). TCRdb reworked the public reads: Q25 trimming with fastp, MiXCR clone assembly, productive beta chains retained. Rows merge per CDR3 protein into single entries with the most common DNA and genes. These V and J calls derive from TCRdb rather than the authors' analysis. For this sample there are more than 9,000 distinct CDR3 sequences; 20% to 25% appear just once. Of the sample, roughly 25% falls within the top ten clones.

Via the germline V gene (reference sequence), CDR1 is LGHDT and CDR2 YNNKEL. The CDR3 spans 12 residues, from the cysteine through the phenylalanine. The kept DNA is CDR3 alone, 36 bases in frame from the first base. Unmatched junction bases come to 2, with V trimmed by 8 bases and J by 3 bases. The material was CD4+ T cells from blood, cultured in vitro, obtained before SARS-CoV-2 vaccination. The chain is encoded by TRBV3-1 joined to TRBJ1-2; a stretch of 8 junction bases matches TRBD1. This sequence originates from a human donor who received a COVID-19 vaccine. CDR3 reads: CASQDRDYGYTF. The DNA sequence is TGTGCCAGCCAGGACAGGGACTATGGCTACACCTTC.